The 10 T cell receptor beta chains below come from one sample, sequenced in a study of shared clonotypes between healthy human individuals. Assay used: immunoSEQ multiplex PCR; TCRdb lists only in-frame clones, some missing. The table records over a million clones, approximately 78% of them present only once. The sample consisted of memory CD4+ T cells from PBMCs. The subset is: CD45RA-negative fraction. These receptors all stem from a man between 18 and 35 years old in good health. Some clones in this sample may be carry-over from other donors' samples.

The rearrangement links TRBV6-1 to TRBJ2-7; 10 nucleotides line up with TRBD2. CDR1 and CDR2 from the germline V gene are MNHNS and SASEGT. The CDR3 is 14 amino acids. J gave up 0 bases and V 10 bases, and 6 bases lay outside the gene matches. As DNA, the CDR3 is TGTGCCACCCCCGGGACTAGCGCCTCCTACGAGCAGTACTTC. Translating it yields CATPGTSASYEQYF.

This clone was picked up a small number of times. The chain is built from TRBV28 and TRBJ1-2; TRBD1 might be the D (5 bases). The CDR3 consists of 16 residues. The germline gives CDR1 MDHEN, CDR2 SYDVKM. V gave up 5 bases and J gave up 1 base, with 17 bases separating them. The CDR3 DNA is TGTGCCAGCAGTCCCGGGACTATAAGAAATAACTATGGCTACACCTTC. It yields the protein CASSPGTIRNNYGYTF.

This clone was found once. The rearrangement joins TRBV2 to TRBJ1-2, with 10 bases matching TRBD1. The CDR3 consists of 14 residues. The J segment lost 6 bases and the V segment lost 7 bases, leaving 8 bases of the junction unmatched. Germline CDR1 SNHLY, CDR2 FYNNEI. DNA of the CDR3: TGTGCCAGCACTTTTGGGACAGGGGAGAATGGCTACACCTTC. It specifies CASTFGTGENGYTF.

The table lists this clone with a few counts. The genes are TRBV14 and TRBJ2-1, with 10 bases lining up with TRBD2. The germline V gene has CDR1 SGHDN and CDR2 FVKESK. The CDR3 runs to 16 residues. Trimming took 3 bases from V and 9 from J; bases not matched to a gene: 11. The CDR3 sequence is CASSQPAASGSTEQFF. The CDR3 nucleotides are TGTGCCAGCAGCCAGCCTGCAGCTAGCGGGAGTACTGAGCAGTTCTTC. The whole variable domain, filled in from reference TRBV14 and TRBJ2-1, reads EAGVTQFPSHSVIEKGQTVTLRCDPISGHDNLYWYRRVMGKEIKFLLHFVKESKQDESGMPNNRFLAERTGGTYSTLKVQPAELEDSGVYFCASSQPAASGSTEQFFGPGTRLTVL.

V usage is TRBV5-1 and J usage is TRBJ2-7; TRBD2 is a possible D gene (6 bases). V was shortened by 0 bases and J by 5 bases, with 15 bases between the two germline ends. Germline loops: CDR1 SGHRS, CDR2 YFSETQ. The CDR3 contains 15 residues. The CDR3 nucleotides read TGCGCCAGCAGCTTGGAAGGCGGGGCCGGAAACGAGCAGTACTTC. It is translated as CASSLEGGAGNEQYF.

The chain employs TRBV15 and TRBJ1-5; no clear D. The V gene's germline CDR1 is LNHNV and CDR2 YYDKDF (reference sequence). The CDR3 contains 18 residues. The germline V and J ends were trimmed by 2 bases and 2 bases, with 19 bases remaining between them. CDR3: CATSRLGLGVSGNQPQHF. The CDR3 nucleotides are TGTGCCACCAGCAGACTAGGGTTGGGAGTTTCGGGCAATCAGCCCCAGCATTTT.

CDR3 bases: TGTGCCACCAGCGGCCCGGGACAGGGCTCCACTGAAGCTTTCTTT. Amino acid sequence: CATSGPGQGSTEAFF. This sequence joins TRBV15 and TRBJ1-1; 9 nucleotides line up with TRBD1. The germline gives CDR1 LNHNV, CDR2 YYDKDF (reference sequence). V shed 5 bases, J shed 4 bases, and the junction held 8 bases outside the gene matches. The CDR3 runs to 15 residues.

The chain links TRBV7-8 to TRBJ2-3, with a possible D match to TRBD2 (5 bases). Deletions cut 5 bases from V and 1 base from J, with 10 bases between. Germline V gives CDR1 SGHVS, CDR2 FQNEAQ. CDR3 length equals 14 residues. CDR3 sequence: CASSQLLGTDTQYF. In DNA, the CDR3 is TGTGCCAGCAGCCAATTACTAGGCACAGATACGCAGTATTTT. The complete variable domain, with remaining parts taken from reference TRBV7-8 and TRBJ2-3, reads GAGVSQSPRYKVAKRGQDVALRCDPISGHVSLFWYQQALGQGPEFLTYFQNEAQLDKSGLPSDRFFAERPEGSVSTLKIQRTQQEDSAVYLCASSQLLGTDTQYFGPGTRLTVL.

This clone was found a few times. This chain uses TRBV14 with TRBJ1-1, with TRBD1 as a possible D gene (6 bases). V lost 4 bases and J lost 3, with 12 bases in between. The germline V gene encodes CDR1 SGHDN and CDR2 FVKESK. The CDR3 has 14 residues. Here the CDR3 DNA reads TGTGCCAGCAGCCTCATAGGGGGGGACACTGAAGCTTTCTTT. Protein sequence: CASSLIGGDTEAFF.

This chain uses TRBV10-3 with TRBJ2-1; 13 nucleotides match TRBD2. V trimming: 4 bases; J trimming: 7 bases; junction bases outside the gene matches: 4. This CDR3 spans 15 amino acids. Germline CDR1 reads ENHRY; CDR2 reads SYGVKD. In DNA form, the CDR3 reads TGTGCCATCAGTGGTGGGACTAGCGGGAATAATGAGCAGTTCTTC. The encoded protein is CAISGGTSGNNEQFF.